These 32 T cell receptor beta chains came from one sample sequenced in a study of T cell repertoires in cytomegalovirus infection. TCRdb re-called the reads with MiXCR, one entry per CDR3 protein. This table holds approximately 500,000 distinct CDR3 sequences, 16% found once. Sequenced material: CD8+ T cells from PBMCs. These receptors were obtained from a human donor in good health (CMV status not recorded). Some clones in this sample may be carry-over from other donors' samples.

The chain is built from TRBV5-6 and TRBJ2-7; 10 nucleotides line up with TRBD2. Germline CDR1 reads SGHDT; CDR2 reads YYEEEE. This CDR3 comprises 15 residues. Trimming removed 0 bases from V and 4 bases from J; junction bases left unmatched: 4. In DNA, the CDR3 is TGTGCCAGCAGCTTGGATCTAGCGGGAGATTACGAGCAGTACTTC. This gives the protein CASSLDLAGDYEQYF.

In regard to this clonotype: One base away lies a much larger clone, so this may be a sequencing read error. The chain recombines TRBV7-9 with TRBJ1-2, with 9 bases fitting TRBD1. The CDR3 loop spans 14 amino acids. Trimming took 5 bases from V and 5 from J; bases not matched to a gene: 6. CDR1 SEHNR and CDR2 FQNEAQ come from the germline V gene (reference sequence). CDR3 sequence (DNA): TGTGCCAGCAGCACGCTGACAGGGGGGTATGGCTACACCTTC. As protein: CASSTLTGGYGYTF.

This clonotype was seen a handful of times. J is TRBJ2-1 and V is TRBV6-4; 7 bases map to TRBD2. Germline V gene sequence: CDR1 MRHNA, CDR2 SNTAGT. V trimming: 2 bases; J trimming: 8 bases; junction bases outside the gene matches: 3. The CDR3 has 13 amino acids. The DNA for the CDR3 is TGTGCCAGCAGTGACGGGAGGGGATATGAGCAGTTCTTC. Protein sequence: CASSDGRGYEQFF.

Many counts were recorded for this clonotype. CDR3 sequence (DNA): TGTGCCAGCAGCCCCTGGACTAGCGTGACGAATGAGCAGTTCTTC. Amino acid sequence: CASSPWTSVTNEQFF. The genes are TRBV12-3 or TRBV12-4 and TRBJ2-1; TRBD2 agrees at 9 bases. V gave up 6 bases and J gave up 7 bases; unmatched junction bases: 10. This CDR3 is built from 15 residues.

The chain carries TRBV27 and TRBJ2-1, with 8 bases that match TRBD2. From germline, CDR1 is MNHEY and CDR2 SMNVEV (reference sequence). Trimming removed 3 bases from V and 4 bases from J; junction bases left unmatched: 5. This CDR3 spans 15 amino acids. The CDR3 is CASSFGGRNYNEQFF. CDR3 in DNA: TGTGCCAGCAGTTTCGGCGGGAGGAATTACAATGAGCAGTTCTTC.

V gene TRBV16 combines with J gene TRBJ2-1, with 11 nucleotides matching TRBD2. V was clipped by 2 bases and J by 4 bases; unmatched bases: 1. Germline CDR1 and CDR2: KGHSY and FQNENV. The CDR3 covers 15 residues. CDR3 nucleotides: TGTGCCAGCAGCCAACTAGCGGGAGGATACAATGAGCAGTTCTTC. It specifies CASSQLAGGYNEQFF.

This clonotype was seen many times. This chain's CDR3 is CASSASYNEQFF. The DNA of the CDR3 is TGTGCCAGCAGTGCTTCCTACAATGAGCAGTTCTTC. The J gene is TRBJ2-1, the V gene TRBV12-3 or TRBV12-4; D call uncertain. The CDR3 is made up of 12 amino acids. The V gene lost 5 bases and the J gene lost 1 base, with 3 bases spanning the gap.

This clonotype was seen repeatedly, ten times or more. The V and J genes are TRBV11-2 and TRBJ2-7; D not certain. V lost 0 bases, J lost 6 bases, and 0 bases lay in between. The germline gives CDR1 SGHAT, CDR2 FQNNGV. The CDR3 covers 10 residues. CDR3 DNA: TGTGCCAGCAGCTTAGACGAGCAGTACTTC. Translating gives CASSLDEQYF.

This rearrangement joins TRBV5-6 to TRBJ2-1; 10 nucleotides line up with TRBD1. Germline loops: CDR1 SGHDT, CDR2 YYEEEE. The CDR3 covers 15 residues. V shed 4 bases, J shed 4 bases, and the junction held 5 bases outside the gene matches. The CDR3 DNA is TGTGCCAGCAGCCCCGCGGGACAGGGGTACAATGAGCAGTTCTTC. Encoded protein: CASSPAGQGYNEQFF. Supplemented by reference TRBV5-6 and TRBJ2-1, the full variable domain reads DAGVTQSPTHLIKTRGQQVTLRCSPKSGHDTVSWYQQALGQGPQFIFQYYEEEERQRGNFPDRFSGHQFPNYSSELNVNALLLGDSALYLCASSPAGQGYNEQFFGPGTRLTVL.

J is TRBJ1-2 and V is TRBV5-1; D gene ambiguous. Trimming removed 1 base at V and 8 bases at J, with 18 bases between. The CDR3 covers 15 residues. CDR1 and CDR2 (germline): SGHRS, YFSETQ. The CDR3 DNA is TGCGCCAGCAGCTTGACCAAGGACCTCCTGCGGGGCTACACCTTC. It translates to CASSLTKDLLRGYTF.

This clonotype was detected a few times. The CDR3 sequence is CASSTLQGKNTEAFF. As DNA, the CDR3 is TGTGCCAGTAGTACCTTACAGGGGAAGAACACTGAAGCTTTCTTT. The chain combines TRBV19 with TRBJ1-1, with 7 bases lining up with TRBD1. The germline V gene has CDR1 LNHDA and CDR2 SQIVND (reference sequence). J lost 1 base, V lost 4 bases, and 6 bases had no gene match. CDR3 length: 15 amino acids. Complete variable domain (other parts from reference TRBV19 and TRBJ1-1): DGGITQSPKYLFRKEGQNVTLSCEQNLNHDAMYWYRQDPGQGLRLIYYSQIVNDFQKGDIAEGYSVSREKKESFPLTVTSAQKNPTAFYLCASSTLQGKNTEAFFGQGTRLTVV.

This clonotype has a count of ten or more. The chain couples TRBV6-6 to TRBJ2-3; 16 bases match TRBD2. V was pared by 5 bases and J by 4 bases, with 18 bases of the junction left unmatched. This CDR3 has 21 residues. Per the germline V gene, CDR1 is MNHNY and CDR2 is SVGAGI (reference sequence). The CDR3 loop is CASSAEQGTSGRAGFADTQYF. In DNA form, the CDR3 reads TGTGCCAGCAGTGCAGAACAGGGGACTAGCGGGAGGGCCGGGTTTGCAGATACGCAGTATTTT.

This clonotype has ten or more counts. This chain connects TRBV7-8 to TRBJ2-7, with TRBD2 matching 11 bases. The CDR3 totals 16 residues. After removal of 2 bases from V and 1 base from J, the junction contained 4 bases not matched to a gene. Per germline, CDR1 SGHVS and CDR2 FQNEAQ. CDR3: CASSLTLAGASYEQYF. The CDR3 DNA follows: TGTGCCAGCAGCTTAACACTAGCGGGAGCTTCCTACGAGCAGTACTTC.

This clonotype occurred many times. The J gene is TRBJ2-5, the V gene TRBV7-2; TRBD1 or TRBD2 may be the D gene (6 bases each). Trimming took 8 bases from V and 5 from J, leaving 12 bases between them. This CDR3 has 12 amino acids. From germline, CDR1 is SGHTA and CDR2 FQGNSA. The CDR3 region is CASRGPGETQYF. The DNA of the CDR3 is TGTGCCAGCCGGGGGCCGGGGGAGACCCAGTACTTC. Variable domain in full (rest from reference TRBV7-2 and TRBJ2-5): GAGVSQSPSNKVTEKGKDVELRCDPISGHTALYWYRQSLGQGLEFLIYFQGNSAPDKSGLPSDRFSAERTGGSVSTLTIQRTQQEDSAVYLCASRGPGETQYFGPGTRLLVL.

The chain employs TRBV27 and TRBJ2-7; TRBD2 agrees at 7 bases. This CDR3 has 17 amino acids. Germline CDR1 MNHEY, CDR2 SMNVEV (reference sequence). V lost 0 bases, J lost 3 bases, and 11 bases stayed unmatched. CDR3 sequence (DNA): TGTGCCAGCAGTTTATCGGGCGGGGGTCTTTACCTCTACGAGCAGTACTTC. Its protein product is CASSLSGGGLYLYEQYF.

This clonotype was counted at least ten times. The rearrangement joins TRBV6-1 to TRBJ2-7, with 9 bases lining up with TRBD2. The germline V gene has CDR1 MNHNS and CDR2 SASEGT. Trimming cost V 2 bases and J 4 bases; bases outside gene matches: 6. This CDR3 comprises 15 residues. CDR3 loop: CASSEREAGGYEQYF. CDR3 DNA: TGTGCCAGCAGTGAAAGAGAAGCGGGGGGATACGAGCAGTACTTC.

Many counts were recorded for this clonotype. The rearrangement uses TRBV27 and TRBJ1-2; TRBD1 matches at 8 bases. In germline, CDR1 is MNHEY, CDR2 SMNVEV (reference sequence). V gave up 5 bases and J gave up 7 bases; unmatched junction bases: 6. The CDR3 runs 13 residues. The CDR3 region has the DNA TGTGCCAGCAGTCCGACAGGGGCGGGTGGCTACACCTTC. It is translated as CASSPTGAGGYTF.

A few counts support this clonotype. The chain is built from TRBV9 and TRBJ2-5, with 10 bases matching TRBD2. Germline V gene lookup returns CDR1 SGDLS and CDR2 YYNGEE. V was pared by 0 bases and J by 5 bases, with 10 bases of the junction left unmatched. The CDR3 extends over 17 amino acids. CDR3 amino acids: CASSVAGSGRAGETQYF. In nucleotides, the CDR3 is TGTGCCAGCAGCGTAGCCGGAAGCGGGAGGGCCGGGGAGACCCAGTACTTC. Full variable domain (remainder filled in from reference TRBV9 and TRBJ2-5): DSGVTQTPKHLITATGQRVTLRCSPRSGDLSVYWYQQSLDQGLQFLIQYYNGEERAKGNILERFSAQQFPDLHSELNLSSLELGDSALYFCASSVAGSGRAGETQYFGPGTRLLVL.

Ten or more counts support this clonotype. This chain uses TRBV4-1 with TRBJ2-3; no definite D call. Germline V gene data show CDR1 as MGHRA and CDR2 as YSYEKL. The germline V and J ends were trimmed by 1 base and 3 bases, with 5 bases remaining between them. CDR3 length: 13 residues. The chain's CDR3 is CASSQVRTDTQYF. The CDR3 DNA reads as TGCGCCAGCAGCCAAGTGAGAACAGATACGCAGTATTTT.

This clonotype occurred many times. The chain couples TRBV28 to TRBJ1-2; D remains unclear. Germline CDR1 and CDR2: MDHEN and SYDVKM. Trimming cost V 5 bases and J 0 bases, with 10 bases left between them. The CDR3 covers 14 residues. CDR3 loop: CASSEAVSNYGYTF. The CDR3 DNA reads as TGTGCCAGCAGTGAGGCCGTCTCTAACTATGGCTACACCTTC.

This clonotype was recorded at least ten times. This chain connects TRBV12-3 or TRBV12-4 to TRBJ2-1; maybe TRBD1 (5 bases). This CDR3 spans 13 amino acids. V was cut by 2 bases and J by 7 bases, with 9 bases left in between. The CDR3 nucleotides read TGTGCCAGCAGTTTACCGGCAGGGAATGAGCAGTTCTTC. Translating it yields CASSLPAGNEQFF.

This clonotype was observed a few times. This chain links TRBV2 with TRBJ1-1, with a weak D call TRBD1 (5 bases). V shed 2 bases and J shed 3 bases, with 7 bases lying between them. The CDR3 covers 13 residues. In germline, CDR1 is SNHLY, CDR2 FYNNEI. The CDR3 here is CASSERGDTEAFF. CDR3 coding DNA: TGTGCCAGCAGTGAAAGGGGAGACACTGAAGCTTTCTTT.

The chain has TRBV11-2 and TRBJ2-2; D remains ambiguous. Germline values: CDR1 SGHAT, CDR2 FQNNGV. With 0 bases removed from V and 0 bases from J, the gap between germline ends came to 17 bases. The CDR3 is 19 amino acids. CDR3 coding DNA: TGTGCCAGCAGCTTAGAAGGACGGGTTGAGAGCGCGAACACCGGGGAGCTGTTTTTT. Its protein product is CASSLEGRVESANTGELFF.

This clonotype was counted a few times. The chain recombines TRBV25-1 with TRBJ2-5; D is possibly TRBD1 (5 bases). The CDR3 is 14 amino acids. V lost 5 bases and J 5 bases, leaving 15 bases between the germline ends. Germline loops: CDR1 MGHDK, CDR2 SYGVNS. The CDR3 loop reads CASSFRAVEETQYF. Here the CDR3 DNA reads TGTGCCAGCAGTTTCAGGGCGGTTGAGGAGACCCAGTACTTC. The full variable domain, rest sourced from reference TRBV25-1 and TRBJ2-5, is EADIYQTPRYLVIGTGKKITLECSQTMGHDKMYWYQQDPGMELHLIHYSYGVNSTEKGDLSSESTVSRIRTEHFPLTLESARPSHTSQYLCASSFRAVEETQYFGPGTRLLVL.

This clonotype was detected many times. CDR3 sequence: CASSTPRGTGSTDTQYF. The CDR3 DNA reads TGTGCCAGTAGTACCCCCCGGGGAACGGGATCGACAGATACGCAGTATTTT. V gene TRBV19 combines with J gene TRBJ2-3; D perhaps matches TRBD2 (5 bases). Germline CDR1 is LNHDA and CDR2 is SQIVND (reference sequence). This CDR3 is built from 17 residues. V was cut by 4 bases and J by 3 bases, with 20 bases left in between.

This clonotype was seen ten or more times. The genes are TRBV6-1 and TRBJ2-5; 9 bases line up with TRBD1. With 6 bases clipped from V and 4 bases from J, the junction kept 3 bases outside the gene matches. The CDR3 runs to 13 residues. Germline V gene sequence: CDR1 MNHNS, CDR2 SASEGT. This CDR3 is CASRPGQGETQYF. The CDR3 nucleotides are TGTGCCAGCAGACCGGGACAGGGAGAGACCCAGTACTTC.

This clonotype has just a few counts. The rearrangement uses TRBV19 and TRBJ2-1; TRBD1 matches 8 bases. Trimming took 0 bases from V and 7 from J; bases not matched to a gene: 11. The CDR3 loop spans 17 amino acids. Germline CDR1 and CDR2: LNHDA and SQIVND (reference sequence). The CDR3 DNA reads TGTGCCAGTAGTATAGACCCTTCGACAGGGGATGGGAATGAGCAGTTCTTC. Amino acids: CASSIDPSTGDGNEQFF.

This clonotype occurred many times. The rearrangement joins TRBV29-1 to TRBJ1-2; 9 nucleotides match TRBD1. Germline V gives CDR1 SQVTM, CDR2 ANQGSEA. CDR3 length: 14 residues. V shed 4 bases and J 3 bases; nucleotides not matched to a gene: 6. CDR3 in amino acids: CSVGGQGGYYGYTF. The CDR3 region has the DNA TGCAGCGTTGGGGGACAGGGCGGGTACTATGGCTACACCTTC. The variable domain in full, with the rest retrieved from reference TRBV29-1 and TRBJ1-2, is SAVISQKPSRDICQRGTSLTIQCQVDSQVTMMFWYRQQPGQSLTLIATANQGSEATYESGFVIDKFPISRPNLTFSTLTVSNMSPEDSSIYLCSVGGQGGYYGYTFGSGTRLTVV.

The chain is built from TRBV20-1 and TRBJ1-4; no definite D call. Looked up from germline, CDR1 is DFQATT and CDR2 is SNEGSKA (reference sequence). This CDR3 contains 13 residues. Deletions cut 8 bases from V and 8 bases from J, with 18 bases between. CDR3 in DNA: TGCAGTAGCCGGATTGGAGGCAGCGAAAAACTGTTTTTT. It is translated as CSSRIGGSEKLFF.

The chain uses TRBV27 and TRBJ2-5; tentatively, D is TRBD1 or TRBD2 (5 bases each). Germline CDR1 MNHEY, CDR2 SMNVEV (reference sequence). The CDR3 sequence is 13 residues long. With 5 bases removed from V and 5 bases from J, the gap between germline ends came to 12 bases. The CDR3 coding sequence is TGTGCCAGCAGTCAATACTGGGGGGAGACCCAGTACTTC. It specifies CASSQYWGETQYF.

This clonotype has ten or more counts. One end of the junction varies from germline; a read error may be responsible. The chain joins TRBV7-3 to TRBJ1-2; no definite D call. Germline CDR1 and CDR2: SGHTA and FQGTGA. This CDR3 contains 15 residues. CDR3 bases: TGTGCCAGCAGCCCTTCGCTAGGGCTCCACTACGGCTACACCTTC. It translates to CASSPSLGLHYGYTF.

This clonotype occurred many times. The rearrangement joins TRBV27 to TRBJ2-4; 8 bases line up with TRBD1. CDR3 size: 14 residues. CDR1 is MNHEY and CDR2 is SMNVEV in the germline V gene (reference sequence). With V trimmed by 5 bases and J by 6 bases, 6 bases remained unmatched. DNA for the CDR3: TGTGCCAGCAGTGTGGACAGGGCGGGAAACATTCAGTACTTC. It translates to CASSVDRAGNIQYF.